This T cell receptor (beta chain) was documented in a study of cytomegalovirus exposure and HLA in healthy donors. Trimming took 0 bases from V and 14 from J; bases not matched to a gene: 5. The CDR3 sequence is 14 residues long. Germline loops: CDR1 SGDLS, CDR2 YYNGEE. Donors sampled were nominally healthy, though unrecorded immune exposures were likely. General study results and limits: As a later analysis showed, a missense DCLRE1C variant was linked to trimming of TCR beta V- and J-genes. Investigators reported more than 150 TCR beta chains as tied to cytomegalovirus. In a later analysis, at a false discovery rate of 0.05, under 20,000 TCR beta sequences were associated with HLA alleles.

The PCR contained 60 Vbeta and 13 Jbeta primers. Sequenced by immunoSEQ multiplex PCR; TCRdb stores in-frame clones only, minus some. The table records 200,000 or so clones, approximately 82% of them present only once. Concerning this clone: Its target is unknown.

V usage is TRBV9 and J usage is TRBJ2-1; 13 positions match TRBD2. The receptor was isolated from a man aged 18 to 30 in good health and CMV-seronegative. Sequenced input: PBMCs. The CDR3 nucleotides are TGTGCCAGCAGCGTAGCGACTAGCGGGAGGATTAAGTTCTTC. The encoded protein is CASSVATSGRIKFF.